The 21 T cell receptor beta chains below all came from one sample that was sequenced in a study of molecular identifiers for immune sequencing clone quantification. From the PCR reads, TCRdb called clonotypes with MiXCR, one entry per CDR3 protein. This table holds tens of thousands of distinct CDR3 sequences, 24% found once. Sequenced: naive CD8+ T cells from blood, with Jurkat cell RNA spiked in. Noted subset: FACS-sorted CD8+CD4-CCR7+CD45RA+ naive T cells. Receptor source: a human donor in good health. Some libraries in this study had Jurkat cell RNA spiked in.

This clonotype came up a few times. This sequence may be a read error, since a much larger clone differs from it by one base. The chain uses TRBV7-2 and TRBJ2-1, with 8 bases fitting TRBD2. The CDR3 consists of 15 residues. Trimming took 8 bases from V and 7 from J; bases not matched to a gene: 13. Germline V lookup: CDR1 SGHTA, CDR2 FQGNSA. CDR3 nucleotides: TGTGCCAGCCGCCCATGGACTAGCCCTGGAAATGAGCAGTTCTTC. Translation gives CASRPWTSPGNEQFF.

This clonotype has ten or more counts. As DNA, the CDR3 is TGTGCCAGCAGCCCCGCCGGGTACCAAGAGACCCAGTACTTC. Residues: CASSPAGYQETQYF. The V and J genes are TRBV4-2 and TRBJ2-5; D gene uncertain. The germline V gene encodes CDR1 LGHNA and CDR2 YNFKEQ. The ends were cut back, 4 bases at V and 0 bases at J, with 9 bases in the middle. The CDR3 length is 14 residues.

This clonotype has at least ten counts. This chain links TRBV7-9 with TRBJ2-3; a possible D gene is TRBD1 (6 bases). V lost 3 bases, J lost 6 bases, and 13 bases lay in between. CDR1 and CDR2 from the germline V gene are SEHNR and FQNEAQ (reference sequence). The CDR3 extends over 14 amino acids. Here the CDR3 reads CASSLGTSADTQYF. CDR3 bases: TGTGCCAGCAGCTTGGGGACATCGGCGGATACGCAGTATTTT. The full variable domain, completed using reference TRBV7-9 and TRBJ2-3, is DTGVSQNPRHKITKRGQNVTFRCDPISEHNRLYWYRQTLGQGPEFLTYFQNEAQLEKSRLLSDRFSAERPKGSFSTLEIQRTEQGDSAMYLCASSLGTSADTQYFGPGTRLTVL.

This clonotype is labeled as medium-sized. The rearrangement joins TRBV7-2 to TRBJ2-1; 11 positions match TRBD2. Germline assignment: CDR1 SGHTA and CDR2 FQGNSA. With V trimmed by 1 base and J by 8 bases, 4 bases remained unmatched. The CDR3 is 15 residues long. The CDR3 DNA sequence: TGTGCCAGCAGCTTAGTAGCGGGAGGGCTGGATGAGCAGTTCTTC. It is translated as CASSLVAGGLDEQFF.

The sample holds many counts of this clonotype. This chain uses TRBV5-5 with TRBJ2-7; D is undetermined. The germline V gene has CDR1 SGHKS and CDR2 YYEKEE (reference sequence). The CDR3 has 13 amino acids. With 4 bases removed from V and 0 bases from J, the gap between germline ends came to 8 bases. The CDR3 loop is CASSPRSSYEQYF. CDR3 DNA sequence: TGTGCCAGCAGCCCACGGAGCTCCTACGAGCAGTACTTC.

Only a few counts were recorded for this clonotype. The genes are TRBV7-2 and TRBJ1-6; no definite D call. In germline, CDR1 is SGHTA, CDR2 FQGNSA. Trimming removed 5 bases from V and 9 bases from J, with 11 bases in between. This CDR3 region has 13 residues. CDR3 amino acids: CASSLHGLSPLHF. The DNA for the CDR3 is TGTGCCAGCAGCCTTCATGGACTTTCACCCCTCCACTTT. Together with reference TRBV7-2 and TRBJ1-6, the CDR3 gives the full variable domain: GAGVSQSPSNKVTEKGKDVELRCDPISGHTALYWYRQSLGQGLEFLIYFQGNSAPDKSGLPSDRFSAERTGGSVSTLTIQRTQQEDSAVYLCASSLHGLSPLHFGNGTRLTVT.

This clonotype was recorded at least ten times. V and J are TRBV7-9 and TRBJ2-7; 10 nucleotides align to TRBD2. The CDR3 extends over 14 amino acids. The trim removed 5 bases at V and 4 bases at J, leaving 5 bases unmatched. The germline V gene encodes CDR1 SEHNR and CDR2 FQNEAQ (reference sequence). CDR3 region: CASSPGLAEYEQYF. CDR3 nucleotide sequence: TGTGCCAGCAGCCCCGGACTAGCGGAATACGAGCAGTACTTC.

This clonotype was observed many times. The chain employs TRBV5-6 and TRBJ1-4, with TRBD1 matching over 9 bases. This CDR3 has 15 amino acids. V lost 0 bases to trimming and J lost 7 bases; unmatched junction nucleotides: 4. Germline V lookup: CDR1 SGHDT, CDR2 YYEEEE. CDR3 residues: CASSLEDRGSEKLFF. The CDR3 region has the DNA TGTGCCAGCAGCTTGGAGGACAGGGGCTCTGAAAAACTGTTTTTT.

This clonotype was seen a few times. The chain links TRBV12-3 or TRBV12-4 to TRBJ1-2; D gene unclear. V lost 5 bases and J 0 bases, leaving 10 bases between the germline ends. This CDR3 is built from 14 residues. The CDR3 DNA reads TGTGCCAGCAGTCCCTCTCCAGCTAACTATGGCTACACCTTC. Amino acids: CASSPSPANYGYTF.

This clonotype was seen repeatedly, ten times or more. The chain is built from TRBV18 and TRBJ2-3, with 11 bases aligning to TRBD2. Germline V gene lookup returns CDR1 KGHSH and CDR2 LQKENI. The CDR3 covers 17 residues. The V and J ends lost 3 bases and 0 bases, in that order; junction bases with no gene match: 5. CDR3 region: CASSPITSGSSTDTQYF. CDR3 nucleotides: TGTGCCAGCTCACCTATTACTAGCGGGAGTAGCACAGATACGCAGTATTTT.

Notes on this clonotype: A read error is possible here, since a much larger clone lies one base away. The chain combines TRBV12-3 or TRBV12-4 with TRBJ1-1; D call uncertain. The CDR3 runs to 15 residues. CDR3: CANSFSAPSDTEAFF. CDR3 nucleotide sequence: TGTGCCAACAGTTTCAGCGCGCCCTCAGACACTGAAGCTTTCTTT.

Remarks on this clonotype: This may arise from a read error, as a much more abundant clone is one base away. Here the CDR3 omits its conserved ending phenylalanine or tryptophan, so a read error is the likely source. The V gene is TRBV27, the J gene TRBJ1-1, with 9 bases fitting TRBD1. The CDR3 is made up of 14 amino acids. V was clipped by 3 bases and J by 7 bases; unmatched bases: 6. Germline lookup yields CDR1 MNHEY and CDR2 SMNVEV (reference sequence). The CDR3 spells CASSFRQGGDEAFL. The CDR3 DNA reads TGTGCCAGCAGTTTTCGACAGGGGGGGGATGAAGCTTTCTTG.

This clonotype occurred many times. V is TRBV3-1 and J is TRBJ1-1; D is unclear. This CDR3 contains 14 residues. CDR1 LGHDT and CDR2 YNNKEL come from the germline V gene (reference sequence). V shed 1 base and J shed 3 bases, with 9 bases lying between them. CDR3 DNA: TGTGCCAGCAGCCAAGCCCTGGGAGACACTGAAGCTTTCTTT. It specifies CASSQALGDTEAFF.

This clonotype was recorded many times. The V and J genes are TRBV27 and TRBJ1-5; a possible D gene is TRBD1 (6 bases). This CDR3 has 17 residues. The germline CDR1 and CDR2 sequences are MNHEY and SMNVEV (reference sequence). Trimming left V 2 bases short and J 2 bases short, with 16 bases between. CDR3 sequence reads: CASSLLGSAGGNQPQHF. In DNA, the CDR3 is TGTGCCAGCAGTTTACTGGGTTCGGCAGGGGGCAATCAGCCCCAGCATTTT.

This clonotype has a count of ten or more. The chain has TRBV28 and TRBJ2-5, with 7 bases that match TRBD2. CDR1 is MDHEN and CDR2 is SYDVKM in the germline V gene. V lost 1 base to trimming and J lost 2 bases; unmatched junction nucleotides: 7. This CDR3 contains 16 residues. The DNA for the CDR3 is TGTGCCAGCAGTTTATATGCTAGCGGATTACAAGAGACCCAGTACTTC. This codes for CASSLYASGLQETQYF. The full variable domain, in which reference TRBV28 and TRBJ2-5 provide the parts outside the CDR3, is DVKVTQSSRYLVKRTGEKVFLECVQDMDHENMFWYRQDPGLGLRLIYFSYDVKMKEKGDIPEGYSVSREKKERFSLILESASTNQTSMYLCASSLYASGLQETQYFGPGTRLLVL.

The chain couples TRBV11-2 to TRBJ2-1; D uncertain. Trimming stripped 7 bases from V and 8 bases from J, with 18 bases between. CDR1 and CDR2 (germline): SGHAT, FQNNGV. This CDR3 comprises 14 residues. This CDR3 is CASINLLGFDEQFF. The CDR3 nucleotides read TGTGCCAGCATCAACCTCCTTGGGTTCGATGAGCAGTTCTTC.

This clonotype showed up just a few times. A read error is possible here, since a much larger clone lies one base away. This chain links TRBV5-4 with TRBJ2-3; no firm D call. The CDR3 consists of 14 residues. Germline V CDR1 and CDR2: SGHNT, YYREEE (reference sequence). The CDR3 here is CASNPMSRPDTRYF. CDR3 DNA sequence: TGTGCCAGCAATCCGATGAGTAGACCAGATACGCGGTATTTT.

The rearrangement links TRBV11-2 to TRBJ2-7; D may be TRBD1 or TRBD2 (6 bases each). Germline V CDR1 and CDR2: SGHAT, FQNNGV. Trimming removed 8 bases at V and 4 bases at J, with 21 bases between. The CDR3 covers 15 residues. The CDR3 protein is CASGGLFSTDYEQYF. For the CDR3, the DNA is TGTGCCAGCGGGGGGCTCTTTAGCACGGATTACGAGCAGTACTTC.

This clonotype was found a few times. The rearrangement uses TRBV5-4 and TRBJ2-7; D might be TRBD2 (5 bases). The V and J ends lost 3 bases and 6 bases respectively, with 10 bases between them. CDR1 is SGHNT and CDR2 is YYREEE in the germline V gene (reference sequence). The CDR3 extends over 12 amino acids. The CDR3 sequence: CASSSAGPEQYF. As DNA, the CDR3 is TGTGCCAGCAGCTCCGCGGGCCCCGAGCAGTACTTC.

The chain has TRBV28 and TRBJ2-7; unclear D gene. The length of the CDR3 is 14 residues. CDR1 is MDHEN and CDR2 is SYDVKM in the germline V gene. The V gene lost 3 bases and the J gene lost 0 bases, with 9 bases spanning the gap. As DNA, the CDR3 is TGTGCCAGCAGTTTTAGCTTACTCTCCTACGAGCAGTACTTC. It codes for CASSFSLLSYEQYF.

Regarding this clonotype: This could be a read error, since a much larger clone is one nucleotide away. The chain carries TRBV20-1 and TRBJ2-3; TRBD2 matches 9 bases. Germline V gives CDR1 DFQATT, CDR2 SNEGSKA (reference sequence). This CDR3 has 18 residues. The CDR3 DNA reads as TGCAGTGCTAGTCCGCTAGTGTCGGCTAGCGGGGAATCAGATACGCTGTATTTT. This translates into CSASPLVSASGESDTLYF.